These 16 T cell receptor beta chains came from one sample sequenced in a study of PD-1 blockade in classical Hodgkin lymphoma. Each patient relapsed following autologous stem cell transplantation, and prior brentuximab vedotin exposure differed. Thawed PBMCs were the source of CD8+ T cells, obtained through magnetic negative selection. The method was immunoSEQ multiplex PCR; TCRdb's version includes in-frame clones alone and lacks a portion of them. The sample shows about 27,000 clones, almost 90% of them seen only once. The sample was CD8+ T cells from blood, taken at baseline. These receptors came from a human donor with classical Hodgkin lymphoma.

This sequence joins TRBV28 and TRBJ2-2; D is uncertain. This CDR3 comprises 13 residues. Germline V gene sequence: CDR1 MDHEN, CDR2 SYDVKM. With 3 bases removed from V and 5 bases from J, the gap between germline ends came to 7 bases. The CDR3 DNA reads TGTGCCAGCAGTTTCGAGGTTACCGGGGAGCTGTTTTTT. Translated: CASSFEVTGELFF.

V usage is TRBV7-9 and J usage is TRBJ1-5, with D possibly matching TRBD1 (5 bases). Trimming took 5 bases from V and 6 from J, leaving 11 bases between them. Germline CDR1 SEHNR, CDR2 FQNEAQ (reference sequence). This CDR3 comprises 13 residues. DNA for the CDR3: TGTGCCAGCAGCGAGGGCGGGGGTCAGCCCCAGCATTTT. Translated: CASSEGGGQPQHF.

This chain links TRBV25-1 with TRBJ2-7; TRBD2 aligns across 16 bases. Trimming took 4 bases from V and 2 from J; bases not matched to a gene: 5. The V gene's germline CDR1 is MGHDK and CDR2 SYGVNS. This CDR3 has 17 residues. The DNA of the CDR3 is TGTGCCAGCAGTGGGGGGGGGACTAGCGGGAGGGCCTACGAGCAGTACTTC. Translated, it gives CASSGGGTSGRAYEQYF.

This rearrangement joins TRBV18 to TRBJ1-3; a possible D gene is TRBD1 (6 bases). Trimming pared 2 bases from V and 0 bases from J, leaving 14 bases between. The CDR3 runs to 17 residues. Germline V gene data show CDR1 as KGHSH and CDR2 as LQKENI. The CDR3 coding sequence is TGTGCCAGCTCACCAGGCAGGGGCCGATTCTCTGGAAACACCATATATTTT. It yields the protein CASSPGRGRFSGNTIYF.

The genes are TRBV9 and TRBJ1-2; D possibly corresponds to TRBD1 (5 bases). V lost 0 bases, J lost 7 bases, and 7 bases lay in between. The CDR3 is 12 amino acids. Germline V lookup: CDR1 SGDLS, CDR2 YYNGEE. In DNA, the CDR3 is TGTGCCAGCAGCGTAGGAGGGGCTGGCTACACCTTC. The encoded protein is CASSVGGAGYTF.

V usage is TRBV7-8 and J usage is TRBJ1-4; no clear D gene. CDR1 is SGHVS, CDR2 FQNEAQ, per germline. The ends were cut back, 5 bases at V and 8 bases at J, with 18 bases in the middle. This CDR3 contains 15 residues. The CDR3 loop reads CASSPSAPGVEKLFF. The CDR3, as DNA: TGTGCCAGCAGCCCCTCCGCCCCCGGGGTGGAAAAACTGTTTTTT.

The V gene is TRBV5-4, the J gene TRBJ2-7; D is tentatively TRBD1 or TRBD2 (6 bases each). This CDR3 spans 14 amino acids. The germline V and J ends were trimmed by 3 bases and 3 bases, with 13 bases remaining between them. Germline CDR1 and CDR2: SGHNT and YYREEE (reference sequence). The CDR3 here is CASSSTGGGYEQYF. CDR3 bases: TGTGCCAGCAGCTCCACCGGGGGCGGCTACGAGCAGTACTTC.

This clone was seen more than once but under ten times. The rearrangement joins TRBV5-1 to TRBJ2-1; D possibly corresponds to TRBD2 (5 bases). The CDR3 sequence is 14 residues long. Germline lookup yields CDR1 SGHRS and CDR2 YFSETQ. Trimming took 5 bases from V and 1 from J, leaving 10 bases between them. The CDR3 is CASRRRDSYNEQFF. Here the CDR3 DNA reads TGCGCCAGCAGGCGTCGGGATTCCTACAATGAGCAGTTCTTC. The full variable domain, rest sourced from reference TRBV5-1 and TRBJ2-1, is KAGVTQTPRYLIKTRGQQVTLSCSPISGHRSVSWYQQTPGQGLQFLFEYFSETQRNKGNFPGRFSGRQFSNSRSEMNVSTLELGDSALYLCASRRRDSYNEQFFGPGTRLTVL.

The chain has TRBV4-1 and TRBJ1-1, with 7 bases lining up with TRBD1. The V segment lost 2 bases and the J segment 1 base; nucleotides outside the gene matches: 10. Germline CDR1 MGHRA, CDR2 YSYEKL. The CDR3 runs to 17 residues. The CDR3 DNA is TGCGCCAGCAGCCAATACGGGACAGAGTGGGCGAACACTGAAGCTTTCTTT. Protein: CASSQYGTEWANTEAFF.

The chain carries TRBV21-1 and TRBJ1-2; TRBD1, the D gene given by the table, was not confirmed from the DNA. TRBV21-1 is classified as a pseudogene. The CDR3 runs 16 residues. DNA of the CDR3: TGTGCCAGCAGCACCCACAGGGGGCGCAGAGACTATGGCTACACCTTC. Translating it yields CASSTHRGRRDYGYTF.

V usage is TRBV19 and J usage is TRBJ2-2; no firm D call. V was cut by 3 bases and J by 7 bases, with 6 bases left in between. Germline V CDR1 and CDR2: LNHDA, SQIVND (reference sequence). The CDR3 has 12 residues. The CDR3 is CASSIPRGELFF. For the CDR3, the DNA is TGTGCCAGTAGTATTCCGCGCGGGGAGCTGTTTTTT.

The J gene is TRBJ1-1, the V gene TRBV29-1; possibly TRBD1 for D (5 bases). Germline-derived CDR1 and CDR2 are SQVTM and ANQGSEA. V lost 5 bases and J lost 1, with 11 bases in between. The CDR3 has 13 residues. The CDR3 sequence: CSVSGPENTEAFF. Written as DNA, the CDR3 is TGCAGCGTTTCAGGGCCCGAGAACACTGAAGCTTTCTTT.

The chain has TRBV9 and TRBJ1-4; 9 nucleotides align to TRBD1. CDR3 length: 16 amino acids. The germline V gene has CDR1 SGDLS and CDR2 YYNGEE. Unmatched junction bases numbered 4, after V lost 3 bases and J lost 1 base. The CDR3 nucleotides read TGTGCCAGCAGCGCTCGGGACAGGGAAACTAATGAAAAACTGTTTTTT. The encoded protein is CASSARDRETNEKLFF.

J is TRBJ2-3 and V is TRBV30; 9 bases are a match to TRBD2. The CDR3 is 17 residues long. Germline assignment: CDR1 GTSNPN and CDR2 SVGIG (reference sequence). J lost 1 base, V lost 0 bases, and 8 bases had no gene match. The CDR3 DNA reads as TGTGCCTGGAGTGTACAGGCGGGAGGGCCCGGCACAGATACGCAGTATTTT. Translated: CAWSVQAGGPGTDTQYF.

This chain uses TRBV5-6 with TRBJ1-2; D unclear. Germline V gene lookup returns CDR1 SGHDT and CDR2 YYEEEE. The V end lost 4 bases, the J end lost 5 bases, and 21 bases lay between the germline ends. The CDR3 is 16 amino acids. CDR3 sequence (DNA): TGTGCCAGCAGCGCACATGTCTGGGGTGGCGGATATGGCTACACCTTC. Its protein is CASSAHVWGGGYGYTF.

The chain couples TRBV30 to TRBJ1-3; 7 nucleotides match TRBD1. The CDR3 contains 15 residues. Germline assignment: CDR1 GTSNPN and CDR2 SVGIG (reference sequence). V dropped 8 bases and J dropped 0; count of bases not matched to a gene: 10. CDR3 DNA sequence: TGTGCCAGGACCGGGACAGAGAGCTCTGGAAACACCATATATTTT. This gives the protein CARTGTESSGNTIYF.